Following are 18 T cell receptor beta chains from one sample sequenced in a study of T cell changes during pregnancy in multiple sclerosis. Sequencing was performed with immunoSEQ multiplex PCR; in TCRdb, only in-frame clones are kept and a portion is missing. The data hold about 36,000 clones, with 80% to 95% observed a single time. The material sequenced was CD4+ T cells from peripheral blood mononuclear cells, taken in the third trimester of pregnancy. These receptors were obtained from a female donor in good health, enrolled as a control in a pregnancy study.

The genes are TRBV19 and TRBJ2-1, with TRBD2 matching 8 bases. This CDR3 is 17 amino acids long. The germline CDR1 and CDR2 sequences are LNHDA and SQIVND (reference sequence). V shed 2 bases, J shed 10 bases, and the junction held 16 bases outside the gene matches. CDR3 residues: CASSISRRGGTLKEQFF. DNA for the CDR3: TGTGCCAGTAGTATATCCCGCCGGGGGGGTACACTAAAGGAGCAGTTCTTC.

The chain links TRBV25-1 to TRBJ2-7, with D uncertain. CDR1 is MGHDK, CDR2 SYGVNS, per germline. The CDR3 consists of 12 residues. The V gene lost 4 bases and the J gene lost 1 base, with 5 bases spanning the gap. Here the CDR3 reads CASSGISYEQYF. In DNA form, the CDR3 reads TGTGCCAGCAGTGGTATATCCTACGAGCAGTACTTC.

The chain is built from TRBV5-4 and TRBJ1-4, with 10 bases identical to TRBD1. The CDR3 spans 15 residues. Looked up from germline, CDR1 is SGHNT and CDR2 is YYREEE (reference sequence). V shed 0 bases and J 7 bases; nucleotides not matched to a gene: 3. The CDR3 nucleotides are TGTGCCAGCAGCTTGGGACAGGGGGCGGGTGAAAAACTGTTTTTT. It codes for CASSLGQGAGEKLFF.

The chain has TRBV6-6 and TRBJ2-4, with 7 bases identical to TRBD1. V lost 6 bases to trimming and J lost 0 bases; unmatched junction nucleotides: 8. The CDR3 runs 16 residues. CDR1 MNHNY and CDR2 SVGAGI come from the germline V gene (reference sequence). CDR3 residues: CASSSGQDLAKNIQYF. The CDR3 DNA reads as TGTGCCAGCAGCTCCGGACAGGACTTAGCCAAAAACATTCAGTACTTC.

The chain employs TRBV7-9 and TRBJ1-3; D unresolved. CDR3 length equals 15 residues. V was trimmed by 0 bases and J by 3 bases, leaving 9 bases between them. Germline loops: CDR1 SEHNR, CDR2 FQNEAQ (reference sequence). CDR3: CASSLAAVGGNTIYF. CDR3 nucleotides: TGTGCCAGCAGCTTAGCGGCGGTGGGTGGAAACACCATATATTTT.

The chain uses TRBV28 and TRBJ2-7, with TRBD1 identical over 11 bases. Germline-derived CDR1 and CDR2 are MDHEN and SYDVKM. CDR3 length: 15 amino acids. V shed 6 bases, J shed 1 base, and the junction held 5 bases outside the gene matches. The CDR3 here is CASRGDRGGSYEQYF. The CDR3 nucleotides read TGTGCCAGCAGGGGGGACAGGGGGGGGTCCTACGAGCAGTACTTC.

V gene TRBV15 combines with J gene TRBJ1-5; TRBD1 matches 9 bases. Trimming at V came to 0 bases and at J to 10 bases, leaving 25 bases not matched to a gene. The CDR3 runs to 21 residues. Germline V CDR1 and CDR2: LNHNV, YYDKDF (reference sequence). The CDR3 DNA is TGTGCCACCAGCAGAGATACGCGCACCGCTCTGGTCCGGGACAGGGATGAACCCCAGCATTTT. Translation: CATSRDTRTALVRDRDEPQHF.

V and J are TRBV5-1 and TRBJ1-1, with TRBD1 matching over 9 bases. This CDR3 contains 14 residues. Germline V gives CDR1 SGHRS, CDR2 YFSETQ. Losses at the gene ends were 4 bases for V and 8 bases for J; bases not matched to a gene: 9. The CDR3 here is CASSQGQGGGEAFF. CDR3 bases: TGCGCCAGCAGCCAGGGACAGGGAGGCGGGGAAGCTTTCTTT.

The chain uses TRBV19 and TRBJ2-7; D gene unclear. With 5 bases removed from V and 3 bases from J, the gap between germline ends came to 11 bases. CDR1 and CDR2 from the germline V gene are LNHDA and SQIVND (reference sequence). The CDR3 covers 13 residues. CDR3 amino acids: CASSRGKDYEQYF. In DNA, the CDR3 is TGTGCCAGTAGTCGCGGTAAGGACTACGAGCAGTACTTC.

The chain joins TRBV7-2 to TRBJ1-1; 8 positions agree with TRBD1. V shed 6 bases, J shed 5 bases, and the junction held 11 bases outside the gene matches. This CDR3 spans 15 amino acids. Germline CDR1 reads SGHTA; CDR2 reads FQGNSA. CDR3: CASRRTDRGGTEAFF. CDR3 in DNA: TGTGCCAGCAGACGTACCGACAGGGGAGGAACTGAAGCTTTCTTT. The full variable domain, its missing parts supplied by reference TRBV7-2 and TRBJ1-1, is GAGVSQSPSNKVTEKGKDVELRCDPISGHTALYWYRQSLGQGLEFLIYFQGNSAPDKSGLPSDRFSAERTGGSVSTLTIQRTQQEDSAVYLCASRRTDRGGTEAFFGQGTRLTVV.

The chain has TRBV7-9 and TRBJ2-5, with 7 bases matching TRBD1. Trimming at V came to 5 bases and at J to 0 bases, leaving 6 bases not matched to a gene. The CDR3 is made up of 15 amino acids. Germline V gene lookup returns CDR1 SEHNR and CDR2 FQNEAQ (reference sequence). DNA of the CDR3: TGTGCCAGCAGCCCTGGGACAGCGTACCAAGAGACCCAGTACTTC. Amino acid sequence: CASSPGTAYQETQYF.

The chain uses TRBV7-3 and TRBJ1-6; TRBD1 is a possible D gene (5 bases). Germline CDR1 reads SGHTA; CDR2 reads FQGTGA. V shed 4 bases and J shed 9 bases, with 10 bases lying between them. The CDR3 extends over 13 amino acids. The CDR3 loop is CASSSYGGSPLHF. The CDR3 DNA sequence: TGTGCCAGCAGCTCGTACGGGGGTTCACCCCTCCACTTT.

The chain uses TRBV7-3 and TRBJ1-2; D remains unclear. V lost 6 bases to trimming and J lost 0 bases, with 14 bases between them. This CDR3 is built from 15 residues. The germline gives CDR1 SGHTA, CDR2 FQGTGA. CDR3 in DNA: TGTGCCAGCAGTCCCATGGCTGAAGCTAACTATGGCTACACCTTC. Translated: CASSPMAEANYGYTF.

The CDR3 protein is CASSATNEKLFF. CDR3 bases: TGTGCCAGCTCTGCAACTAATGAAAAACTGTTTTTT. V gene TRBV28 combines with J gene TRBJ1-4; D is undetermined. Trimming took 8 bases from V and 0 from J, leaving 4 bases between them. Per the germline V gene, CDR1 is MDHEN and CDR2 is SYDVKM. CDR3 length: 12 residues.

V usage is TRBV14 and J usage is TRBJ1-4, with 9 bases aligning to TRBD1. The V gene end was trimmed by 1 base and the J gene end by 7 bases; junction bases not matched to a gene: 4. CDR1 SGHDN and CDR2 FVKESK come from the germline V gene. The CDR3 has 15 amino acids. The CDR3 sequence: CASSQAGQGVEKLFF. The CDR3 DNA is TGTGCCAGCAGCCAAGCGGGACAGGGCGTTGAAAAACTGTTTTTT.

The rearrangement joins TRBV18 to TRBJ1-1, with D hard to call. Trimming took 2 bases from V and 4 from J, leaving 8 bases between them. The germline V gene encodes CDR1 KGHSH and CDR2 LQKENI. The CDR3 length is 13 residues. CDR3 sequence reads: CASSPMGSTEAFF. The CDR3 DNA follows: TGTGCCAGCTCACCAATGGGCAGCACTGAAGCTTTCTTT.

The chain uses TRBV7-9 and TRBJ2-5; tentative D call: TRBD2 (6 bases). The CDR3 loop spans 13 amino acids. V was clipped by 5 bases and J by 2 bases, with 9 bases between them. The germline V gene has CDR1 SEHNR and CDR2 FQNEAQ (reference sequence). The CDR3 loop is CASSASGQETQYF. In DNA form, the CDR3 reads TGTGCCAGCAGCGCCAGCGGGCAAGAGACCCAGTACTTC.

The chain has TRBV28 and TRBJ2-7; TRBD1 matches at 7 bases. This CDR3 has 15 amino acids. CDR1 MDHEN and CDR2 SYDVKM come from the germline V gene. J was trimmed by 1 base and V by 6 bases; bases with no gene match: 9. The CDR3 DNA sequence: TGTGCCAGCAGCCCCCAACGACAGGGATCCTACGAGCAGTACTTC. As protein: CASSPQRQGSYEQYF.